Following are 2 T cell receptor beta chains from one sample sequenced in a study of OX40 agonist ivuxolimab in advanced cancers. Libraries were prepared through the immunoSEQ multiplex PCR assay. TCRdb carries this immuneACCESS record with in-frame sequences only. Its versions omit some clonotypes, under half of them owing to an unresolved V gene in the studies checked, with the rest unexplained. This sample holds about 47,000 clones; more than 65% were observed only once. Approximately 2.5% of the sample goes to the ten largest clones. Sequenced here: CD4+ or CD8+ T cells sorted from blood, sampled in a trial of the OX40 agonist ivuxolimab. The source of these receptors is an adult with an advanced solid tumor such as melanoma, head and neck, liver or kidney cancer.

This clone came up a few times. V gene TRBV7-9 combines with J gene TRBJ2-2; D might be TRBD2 (5 bases). The CDR3 extends over 15 amino acids. The V gene lost 4 bases and the J gene lost 0 bases, with 9 bases spanning the gap. CDR1 and CDR2 from the germline V gene are SEHNR and FQNEAQ (reference sequence). CDR3 DNA: TGTGCCAGCAGCTCGGACTTCGCGAACACCGGGGAGCTGTTTTTT. It translates to CASSSDFANTGELFF. The complete variable domain, with remaining parts taken from reference TRBV7-9 and TRBJ2-2, reads DTGVSQNPRHKITKRGQNVTFRCDPISEHNRLYWYRQTLGQGPEFLTYFQNEAQLEKSRLLSDRFSAERPKGSFSTLEIQRTEQGDSAMYLCASSSDFANTGELFFGEGSRLTVL.

This chain connects TRBV21-1 to TRBJ2-7; TRBD1 is the table's D call, not checked against the DNA. TRBV21-1 is described as a pseudogene. The CDR3 covers 13 residues. The CDR3 DNA reads TGTGCCGGCGGGACAGTGCCTTCCCGCGAGCAGTACTTC. Translation: CAGGTVPSREQYF.